The rows below give T cell receptor beta chains drawn from one sample of a study of identical twins. Each CDR3 protein is one row after TCRdb ran MiXCR on the 5' RACE reads. The table records about 720,000 distinct CDR3 sequences, 18% of them present only once. A further study also used this sample, focusing on T cells expressing NK-cell markers.

Input material: PBMCs. The source is a woman aged 18-29 years in good health. Each CDR3 is given with its conserved first and last residue. The D gene is left open where the match is weak. Size is omitted from some rows. Given values are once, few, many or a class for expanded clones.

D gene,V gene,J gene,clone size,CDR3 protein,CDR3 DNA
NA,TRBV21-1,TRBJ1-1,NA,CASRPARRDRVLNTEAFF,TGTGCCAGCAGACCAGCAAGAAGGGACAGAGTACTGAACACTGAAGCTTTCTTT
NA,TRBV5-1,TRBJ2-3,NA,CASRQELGDPDTQYF,TGCGCCAGCAGGCAAGAACTTGGAGATCCAGATACGCAGTATTTT
NA,TRBV27,TRBJ2-7,few,CASSVPGRTYEQYF,TGTGCCAGCAGTGTTCCGGGACGGACCTACGAGCAGTACTTC
NA,TRBV12-3/TRBV12-4,TRBJ2-3,NA,CASSLRTELDTQYF,TGTGCCAGCAGTTTGAGGACGGAGTTAGATACGCAGTATTTT
NA,TRBV7-9,TRBJ1-5,few,CASSLSSGGLLGQPQHF,TGTGCCAGCAGCTTATCCTCGGGGGGCCTGTTGGGTCAGCCCCAGCATTTT
NA,TRBV5-1,TRBJ2-7,few,CASSFLEREATYEQYF,TGCGCCAGCAGCTTCCTCGAGAGGGAGGCCACCTACGAGCAGTACTTC
TRBD2,TRBV11-2,TRBJ2-3,few,CASSPLQRERAQYF,TGTGCCAGCAGCCCGCTCCAGCGGGAGAGGGCGCAGTATTTT
TRBD1,TRBV12-3/TRBV12-4,TRBJ1-5,NA,CASTTGTEAGNQPQHF,TGTGCCAGCACTACCGGGACAGAGGCTGGGAATCAGCCCCAGCATTTT
TRBD2,TRBV4-3,TRBJ2-3,NA,CASSQVTSGRPGGDTQYF,TGCGCCAGCAGCCAAGTGACTAGCGGGAGGCCGGGTGGAGATACGCAGTATTTT
NA,TRBV6-5,TRBJ2-7,NA,CASSYAEGHEQYF,TGTGCCAGCAGTTACGCCGAGGGGCACGAGCAGTACTTC
NA,TRBV29-1,TRBJ2-1,NA,CSVVTPRFGNEQFF,TGCAGCGTTGTTACCCCCCGCTTTGGCAATGAGCAGTTCTTC
NA,TRBV27,TRBJ2-1,few,CASSWQDEQFF,TGTGCCAGCAGTTGGCAGGATGAGCAGTTCTTC
NA,TRBV4-3,TRBJ2-7,few,CASSQDPSGFPAYEQYF,TGCGCCAGCAGCCAAGACCCGTCGGGCTTTCCGGCCTACGAGCAGTACTTC
NA,TRBV12-3/TRBV12-4,TRBJ2-1,NA,CASGQREQFF,TGTGCCAGCGGCCAGAGGGAGCAGTTCTTC
TRBD1,TRBV12-3/TRBV12-4,TRBJ1-2,few,CASSEGALGYTF,TGTGCCAGCAGTGAGGGGGCGTTAGGCTACACCTTC